These T cell receptor beta chains were read from a single sample in a study of blood T cell repertoires in COVID-19. Using immunoSEQ multiplex PCR, the repertoire was profiled, and TCRdb retains in-frame clones only, with some absent. The sample lists 150,000 or so clones; over 70% were seen once. The sample taken for sequencing was PBMCs or T cells enriched from blood (not recorded which). All receptors derive from a man aged 45-65 years who had recovered from COVID-19. Each CDR3 is given with its conserved first and last residue. A D gene is named only where the DNA matches it firmly. Clone size is stated in some rows and not others, as once, few, many or a class when expanded.

TRBV28	-	TRBJ1-5	-	CASSPVVGVSALNQPQHF	TGTGCCAGCAGCCCCGTCGTAGGGGTCAGTGCTCTCAATCAGCCCCAGCATTTT
TRBV12-3/TRBV12-4	-	TRBJ1-5	-	CASSPGVQPQHF	TGTGCCAGCAGCCCCGGAGTTCAGCCCCAGCATTTT
TRBV7-8	-	TRBJ1-5	-	CASSLGQPNQPQHF	TGTGCCAGCAGCTTGGGCCAGCCCAATCAGCCCCAGCATTTT
TRBV2	-	TRBJ1-1	-	CASTYTGNTEAFF	TGTGCCAGCACCTATACAGGGAACACTGAAGCTTTCTTT
TRBV5-4	once	TRBJ2-2	-	CASSLSGVEPGELFF	TGTGCCAGCAGCTTGTCCGGGGTCGAGCCCGGGGAGCTGTTTTTT
TRBV6-6	-	TRBJ1-1	TRBD1	CASSPTVQGNEAFF	TGTGCCAGCAGCCCTACCGTACAGGGGAATGAAGCTTTCTTT
TRBV18	-	TRBJ2-5	-	CASSPGWTEETQYF	TGTGCCAGCTCACCAGGGTGGACAGAAGAGACCCAGTACTTC
TRBV3-1/TRBV3-2	-	TRBJ1-1	-	CASSPHRDTEAFF	TGTGCCAGCAGCCCTCACAGGGACACTGAAGCTTTCTTT
TRBV30	-	TRBJ2-7	TRBD1	CAWSSPGQRASYEQYF	TGTGCCTGGAGTTCCCCGGGACAGCGAGCTTCCTACGAGCAGTACTTC
TRBV5-1	-	TRBJ2-5	-	CASSLELQETQYF	TGCGCCAGCAGCTTGGAGCTCCAAGAGACCCAGTACTTC
TRBV12-5	-	TRBJ2-3	TRBD2	CASGSSGGSDTQYF	TGTGCTAGTGGTTCTAGCGGGGGATCAGATACGCAGTATTTT
TRBV27	-	TRBJ1-5	TRBD1	CASRRTGSISQPQHF	TGTGCCAGCAGACGGACAGGATCCATCAGTCAGCCCCAGCATTTT
TRBV6-5	-	TRBJ1-4	-	CASSLSATNEKLFF	TGTGCCAGCAGTTTATCTGCAACTAATGAAAAACTGTTTTTT
TRBV28	once	TRBJ1-1	TRBD1	CASSLHSGGSAEAFF	TGTGCCAGCAGTTTACACTCAGGGGGAAGCGCTGAAGCTTTCTTT
TRBV6-5	-	TRBJ1-5	TRBD1	CASSSRTGASNQPQHF	TGTGCCAGCAGTTCCAGGACAGGGGCTAGCAATCAGCCCCAGCATTTT
TRBV9	-	TRBJ2-2	-	CASSVEPEVAGELFF	TGTGCCAGCAGCGTAGAACCAGAAGTGGCCGGGGAGCTGTTTTTT
TRBV5-1	few	TRBJ1-4	-	CASSLGQGNEKLFF	TGCGCCAGCAGCTTGGGGCAGGGGAATGAAAAACTGTTTTTT
TRBV4-1	-	TRBJ2-2	TRBD2	CASSQAGLAGAGELFF	TGCGCCAGCAGCCAAGCCGGACTAGCGGGAGCCGGGGAGCTGTTTTTT
TRBV15	-	TRBJ2-7	-	CATSRGGLGTSYEQYF	TGTGCCACCAGCAGAGGGGGATTGGGGACATCCTACGAGCAGTACTTC
TRBV28	-	TRBJ1-2	-	CASTSPGSYTF	TGTGCCAGCACCAGCCCGGGGAGCTACACCTTC
TRBV11-2	-	TRBJ2-7	TRBD1	CASSPPGTGGFEQYF	TGTGCCAGCAGTCCACCAGGGACAGGGGGTTTCGAGCAGTACTTC
TRBV25-1	few	TRBJ1-6	TRBD1	CASSDSKTGTFSPLHF	TGTGCCAGCAGTGATTCGAAGACAGGGACTTTCTCTCCCCTCCACTTT
TRBV6-1	-	TRBJ1-5	-	CASSDGGVWQPQHF	TGTGCCAGCAGTGACGGAGGAGTTTGGCAGCCCCAGCATTTT
TRBV15	few	TRBJ1-1	-	CATSTRDLADTEAFF	TGTGCCACCAGCACCCGAGACCTGGCGGACACTGAAGCTTTCTTT
TRBV18	-	TRBJ1-4	TRBD1	CASSPRLGQATNEKLFF	TGTGCCAGCTCACCGAGACTAGGACAGGCAACTAATGAAAAACTGTTTTTT
TRBV2	-	TRBJ1-4	-	CASTRVLATNEKLFF	TGTGCCAGCACTCGGGTCCTTGCAACTAATGAAAAACTGTTTTTT
TRBV28	once	TRBJ1-1	-	CASSTPGKDTEAFF	TGTGCCAGCAGTACCCCGGGGAAAGACACTGAAGCTTTCTTT
TRBV19	-	TRBJ2-7	TRBD1	CASEGQRSDEQYF	TGTGCCAGCGAGGGACAGCGGAGCGACGAGCAGTACTTC
TRBV6-6	few	TRBJ1-5	-	CASSPEPQHF	TGTGCCAGCAGCCCCGAGCCCCAGCATTTT
TRBV11-3	-	TRBJ2-2	TRBD1	CASSFSQGTGELFF	TGTGCCAGCAGCTTCTCACAGGGGACCGGGGAGCTGTTTTTT
TRBV29-1	-	TRBJ1-2	TRBD1	CSVYRDRGDYGYTF	TGCAGCGTGTACCGGGACAGGGGAGACTATGGCTACACCTTC
TRBV2	-	TRBJ1-2	-	CASSELHRANYGYTF	TGTGCCAGCAGTGAACTTCACAGGGCTAACTATGGCTACACCTTC
TRBV19	-	TRBJ2-1	-	CASSIDPLRGLLNEQFF	TGTGCCAGTAGTATAGATCCCCTGCGAGGGCTTCTGAATGAGCAGTTCTTC
TRBV25-1	once	TRBJ1-5	-	CASSDTGGGNQPQHF	TGTGCCAGCAGTGATACAGGTGGAGGCAATCAGCCCCAGCATTTT
TRBV7-2	-	TRBJ1-2	TRBD1	CASSSGGYGYTF	TGTGCCAGCAGCTCAGGGGGCTATGGCTACACCTTC
TRBV18	-	TRBJ2-3	TRBD2	CASSPGVAGATDTQYF	TGTGCCAGCTCACCAGGGGTAGCGGGAGCCACAGATACGCAGTATTTT
TRBV15	once	TRBJ2-4	TRBD2	CATSFHTGTSGGELAKNIQYF	TGTGCCACCAGTTTTCATACTGGGACTAGCGGGGGGGAGTTAGCCAAAAACATTCAGTACTTC
TRBV7-3	-	TRBJ2-7	TRBD1	CASSPGGTVSYEQYF	TGTGCCAGCAGCCCCGGTGGGACAGTCTCCTACGAGCAGTACTTC
TRBV3-1/TRBV3-2	-	TRBJ2-2	TRBD2	CASSQKGTSTGELFF	TGTGCCAGCAGCCAGAAGGGGACTAGCACCGGGGAGCTGTTTTTT
TRBV25-1	-	TRBJ1-2	-	CASSTQGGYGYTF	TGTGCCAGCAGTACACAGGGCGGATATGGCTACACCTTC
TRBV27	-	TRBJ2-7	TRBD1	CASSTGTGIFSSSYEQYF	TGTGCCAGCTCGACCGGGACAGGGATTTTCAGTAGCTCCTACGAGCAGTACTTC
TRBV28	-	TRBJ2-3	-	CASSSLSSGDTDTQYF	TGTGCCAGCAGTTCGCTTTCCTCCGGGGACACAGATACGCAGTATTTT
TRBV7-3	-	TRBJ2-3	-	CASSYGGGGPSTDTQYF	TGTGCCAGCAGCTACGGCGGAGGAGGCCCGAGCACAGATACGCAGTATTTT
TRBV13	-	TRBJ2-1	-	CASSRTDNEQFF	TGTGCCAGCAGCCGGACTGACAATGAGCAGTTCTTC
TRBV7-2	-	TRBJ2-1	TRBD2	CASSRGLAGGPVYNEQFF	TGTGCCAGCAGTCGGGGACTAGCGGGGGGGCCGGTTTACAATGAGCAGTTCTTC
TRBV7-9	-	TRBJ2-3	TRBD2	CASSLDGGDTDTQYF	TGTGCCAGCAGCTTAGACGGGGGGGACACAGATACGCAGTATTTT
TRBV20-1	-	TRBJ1-1	-	CSASLQGYTEAFF	TGCAGTGCTAGTCTTCAGGGTTACACTGAAGCTTTCTTT